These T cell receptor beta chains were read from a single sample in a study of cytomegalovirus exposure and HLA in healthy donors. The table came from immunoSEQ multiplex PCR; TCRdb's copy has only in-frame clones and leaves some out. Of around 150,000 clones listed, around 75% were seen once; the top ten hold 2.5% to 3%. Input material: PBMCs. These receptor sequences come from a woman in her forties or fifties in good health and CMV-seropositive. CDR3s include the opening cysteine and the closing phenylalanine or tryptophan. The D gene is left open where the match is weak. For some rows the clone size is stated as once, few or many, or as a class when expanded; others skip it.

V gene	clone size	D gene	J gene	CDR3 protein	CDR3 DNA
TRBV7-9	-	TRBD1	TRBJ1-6	CASSLADPGQANF	TGTGCCAGCAGCTTAGCCGACCCTGGACAGGCCAACTTT
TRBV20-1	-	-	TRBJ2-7	CSAGRTDEQYF	TGCAGTGCTGGTCGGACAGACGAGCAGTACTTC
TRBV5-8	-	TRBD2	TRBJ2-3	CASSMGLYTDTQYF	TGTGCCAGCAGCATGGGACTATACACAGATACGCAGTATTTT
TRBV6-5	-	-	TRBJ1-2	CASTSSPVYYGYTF	TGTGCCAGCACCTCCTCCCCGGTTTACTATGGCTACACCTTC
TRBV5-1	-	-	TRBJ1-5	CASSPVDSSNQPQHF	TGCGCCAGCAGCCCCGTAGATTCTAGCAATCAGCCCCAGCATTTT
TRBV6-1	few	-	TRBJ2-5	CASSLALRETQYF	TGTGCCAGCAGTTTAGCTCTCCGGGAGACCCAGTACTTC
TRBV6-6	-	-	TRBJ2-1	CVSSYSTGDEQFF	TGTGTCAGCAGTTACTCGACCGGAGATGAGCAGTTCTTC
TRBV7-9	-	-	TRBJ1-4	CASSSGSSAGEKLFF	TGTGCCAGCAGCTCTGGGTCCTCGGCGGGTGAAAAACTGTTTTTT
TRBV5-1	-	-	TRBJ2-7	CASSQSSGAYEQYF	TGCGCCAGCAGCCAGAGTTCCGGAGCCTACGAGCAGTACTTC
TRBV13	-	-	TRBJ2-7	CASSLSGSYEQYF	TGTGCCAGCAGCTTATCAGGGTCCTACGAGCAGTACTTC
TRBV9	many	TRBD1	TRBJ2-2	CASSPRYDRVRGELFF	TGTGCCAGCAGCCCCCGGTACGACAGGGTCAGAGGGGAGCTGTTTTTT
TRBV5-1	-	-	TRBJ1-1	CASRTRLVPGTEAFF	TGCGCCAGCAGAACCCGATTAGTCCCCGGCACTGAAGCTTTCTTT
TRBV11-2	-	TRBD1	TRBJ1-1	CASSPRTGGIEAFF	TGTGCCAGCAGCCCCCGGACAGGTGGAATTGAAGCTTTCTTT
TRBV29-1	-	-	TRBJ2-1	CSIGTYAYNEQFF	TGCAGCATTGGGACTTACGCCTACAATGAGCAGTTCTTC
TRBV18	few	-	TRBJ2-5	CASSPPGDWRSQETQYF	TGTGCCAGCTCACCACCGGGCGACTGGAGGAGCCAAGAGACCCAGTACTTC
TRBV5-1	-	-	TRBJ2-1	CASSLPQDPYNEQFF	TGCGCCAGCAGCTTGCCACAGGATCCCTACAATGAGCAGTTCTTC
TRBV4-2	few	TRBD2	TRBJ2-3	CASSQDLAGGPSTDTQYF	TGTGCCAGCAGCCAAGATCTAGCGGGGGGGCCCAGCACAGATACGCAGTATTTT
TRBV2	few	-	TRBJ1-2	CASSEGGRAANYGYTF	TGTGCCAGCAGTGAAGGGGGCAGGGCAGCAAACTATGGCTACACCTTC
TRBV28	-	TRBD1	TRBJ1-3	CASTTDRVNTIYF	TGTGCCAGCACTACCGACAGGGTGAACACCATATATTTT
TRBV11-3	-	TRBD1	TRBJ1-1	CASSLGTGDTEAFF	TGTGCCAGCAGCTTGGGGACAGGAGACACTGAAGCTTTCTTT